The 20 T cell receptor beta chains below come from one sample, sequenced in a study of blood T cell repertoires in COVID-19. Produced via immunoSEQ multiplex PCR; TCRdb's table is partial and in-frame only. The sample carries around 150,000 clones, 85% to 90% recorded once. Sequenced material: peripheral blood. These receptors all come from a woman aged 60-75 years with active COVID-19.

As DNA, the CDR3 is TGTGCCAGCGGCCGGGTGAACACCGGGGAGCTGTTTTTT. Translated: CASGRVNTGELFF. The V call is TRBV2, the J call TRBJ2-2; no reliable D call. CDR1 and CDR2 from the germline V gene are SNHLY and FYNNEI. V lost 8 bases and J 1 base, leaving 8 bases between the germline ends. This CDR3 spans 13 amino acids.

The genes are TRBV28 and TRBJ1-3, with D possibly matching TRBD1 (5 bases). Per germline, CDR1 MDHEN and CDR2 SYDVKM. The CDR3 covers 12 residues. Trimming cost V 10 bases and J 7 bases, with 14 bases left between them. Written as DNA, the CDR3 is TGTGCCACCACCCGGACACCTAACACCATATATTTT. Its translation is CATTRTPNTIYF.

The V and J genes are TRBV15 and TRBJ2-5; 11 nucleotides line up with TRBD1. Germline V gives CDR1 LNHNV, CDR2 YYDKDF (reference sequence). Trimming cost V 4 bases and J 5 bases; bases outside gene matches: 3. CDR3 length: 14 amino acids. CDR3 protein: CATSTGTGGETQYF. In nucleotides, the CDR3 is TGTGCCACCAGCACCGGGACAGGGGGGGAGACCCAGTACTTC.

The chain combines TRBV21-1 with TRBJ2-7; TRBD1 reflects the table's D call only, with no check against the DNA. TRBJ2-1 matches the DNA end more closely, so the J call is doubtful. TRBV21-1 is marked as a pseudogene. The CDR3 has 17 amino acids. The CDR3 sequence is CASSIRARSGHRHEQFF. The CDR3 bases are TGTGCCAGCAGCATCCGGGCGCGTTCGGGACATCGGCATGAGCAGTTCTTC.

This chain links TRBV11-2 with TRBJ2-3; D remains ambiguous. Deletions cut 1 base from V and 1 base from J, with 12 bases between. Germline CDR1 is SGHAT and CDR2 is FQNNGV. The CDR3 totals 16 residues. The CDR3 protein is CASSLARLGGTDTQYF. Written as DNA, the CDR3 is TGTGCCAGCAGCTTAGCGCGTCTAGGTGGCACAGATACGCAGTATTTT. The full variable domain, with the rest looked up from reference TRBV11-2 and TRBJ2-3, is EAGVAQSPRYKIIEKRQSVAFWCNPISGHATLYWYQQILGQGPKLLIQFQNNGVVDDSQLPKDRFSAERLKGVDSTLKIQPAKLEDSAVYLCASSLARLGGTDTQYFGPGTRLTVL.

This chain uses TRBV6-5 with TRBJ2-5; 7 bases match TRBD1. The CDR3 runs to 14 residues. Trimming cost V 5 bases and J 5 bases; bases outside gene matches: 8. Looked up from germline, CDR1 is MNHEY and CDR2 is SVGAGI. In DNA, the CDR3 is TGTGCCAGCAGTAGGGACAGAGGGGAGGAGACCCAGTACTTC. Its translation: CASSRDRGEETQYF.

The genes are TRBV28 and TRBJ2-1; no reliable D call. CDR3 length: 15 amino acids. Germline assignment: CDR1 MDHEN and CDR2 SYDVKM. V lost 3 bases to trimming and J lost 3 bases, with 12 bases between them. The CDR3 reads CASSFVKPFYNEQFF. The DNA for the CDR3 is TGTGCCAGCAGTTTTGTTAAGCCTTTCTACAATGAGCAGTTCTTC.

V and J are TRBV5-3 and TRBJ2-1, with TRBD2 matching over 8 bases. TRBV5-3 counts as an open reading frame of uncertain function. CDR3 length equals 14 residues. The trim removed 2 bases at V and 8 bases at J, leaving 6 bases unmatched. The CDR3 spells CARSLRLASDEQFF. DNA of the CDR3: TGTGCCAGAAGCTTACGACTAGCGTCGGATGAGCAGTTCTTC.

This rearrangement joins TRBV9 to TRBJ2-3, with 9 bases identical to TRBD2. CDR1 and CDR2 (germline): SGDLS, YYNGEE. The V segment lost 2 bases and the J segment 4 bases; nucleotides outside the gene matches: 2. CDR3 size: 14 residues. The CDR3 DNA reads as TGTGCCAGCAGCGTGCTAGCGGGGCCAGATACGCAGTATTTT. Translated: CASSVLAGPDTQYF.

The gene calls are TRBV5-1 and TRBJ1-2, with TRBD1 identical over 7 bases. The CDR3 is 17 amino acids. Trimming removed 1 base from V and 2 bases from J; junction bases left unmatched: 11. The germline gives CDR1 SGHRS, CDR2 YFSETQ. CDR3 region: CASSLTGATILNYGYTF. The CDR3 region has the DNA TGCGCCAGCAGCTTGACAGGGGCGACGATTCTCAACTATGGCTACACCTTC.

The J gene is TRBJ2-3, the V gene TRBV9; possibly TRBD1 for D (5 bases). Trimming shortened V by 0 bases and J by 7 bases, and 21 bases separated the two germline ends. The CDR3 spans 17 residues. Germline V gene sequence: CDR1 SGDLS, CDR2 YYNGEE. The CDR3 DNA follows: TGTGCCAGCAGCGTAGTGGCAGGGCCGTTCTCGGAGAATACGCAGTATTTT. Encoded protein: CASSVVAGPFSENTQYF.

V usage is TRBV5-6 and J usage is TRBJ2-7; 12 bases agree with TRBD2. Trimming at V came to 7 bases and at J to 6 bases, leaving 8 bases not matched to a gene. The CDR3 is 14 residues long. Germline V gene lookup returns CDR1 SGHDT and CDR2 YYEEEE. CDR3 DNA: TGTGCCAGCGCCCGGGGACTAGCGGGTCTCGAGCAGTACTTC. Protein product: CASARGLAGLEQYF.

The chain combines TRBV7-2 with TRBJ2-7; D unclear. Trimming cost V 3 bases and J 0 bases, with 12 bases left between them. This CDR3 is built from 15 residues. Germline loops: CDR1 SGHTA, CDR2 FQGNSA. Here the CDR3 reads CASSLAPPVSYEQYF. CDR3 nucleotides: TGTGCCAGCAGCTTGGCTCCACCCGTCTCCTACGAGCAGTACTTC.

This clone was observed a single time. The chain recombines TRBV21-1 with TRBJ2-1; TRBD2, the table's D call, was not compared with the DNA. TRBV21-1 is given as a pseudogene. This CDR3 is 14 amino acids long. CDR3 amino acids: CASSKLMSYNEQFF. The CDR3 DNA reads as TGTGCCAGCAGCAAATTGATGAGTTACAATGAGCAGTTCTTC.

This chain joins TRBV7-2 and TRBJ2-1; 7 nucleotides match TRBD2. The length of the CDR3 is 16 residues. The germline V gene encodes CDR1 SGHTA and CDR2 FQGNSA. J was trimmed by 9 bases and V by 5 bases; bases with no gene match: 16. The CDR3 sequence is CASSIPGGTIRPEQFF. The CDR3 nucleotides read TGTGCCAGCAGCATACCCGGCGGGACTATTCGGCCTGAGCAGTTCTTC.

The chain couples TRBV19 to TRBJ2-1; D may be TRBD1 (5 bases). The CDR3 runs 16 residues. CDR1 is LNHDA, CDR2 SQIVND, per germline (reference sequence). The ends were cut back, 0 bases at V and 3 bases at J, with 12 bases in the middle. The CDR3 nucleotides are TGTGCCAGTAGTATAGATGGGCAGGGAAACTACAATGAGCAGTTCTTC. Protein sequence: CASSIDGQGNYNEQFF.

This rearrangement joins TRBV12-3 or TRBV12-4 to TRBJ2-1; D is ambiguous. The germline V and J ends were trimmed by 7 bases and 4 bases, with 11 bases remaining between them. The CDR3 totals 13 residues. The CDR3 coding sequence is TGTGCCAGCAAACTTTCCGATTACAATGAGCAGTTCTTC. Its translation is CASKLSDYNEQFF.

The rearrangement joins TRBV6-6 to TRBJ1-6; the match to TRBD1 covers 9 bases. Germline V gives CDR1 MNHNY, CDR2 SVGAGI (reference sequence). The trim removed 9 bases at V and 7 bases at J, leaving 7 bases unmatched. The CDR3 extends over 14 amino acids. The CDR3 DNA sequence: TGTGCCAGTAAACAGGGGGCGGTAAATTCACCCCTCCACTTT. Translation gives CASKQGAVNSPLHF.

The chain uses TRBV19 and TRBJ2-4, with 15 bases that match TRBD2. Germline V gene sequence: CDR1 LNHDA, CDR2 SQIVND (reference sequence). Unmatched junction bases numbered 7, after V lost 8 bases and J lost 2 bases. This CDR3 has 17 amino acids. The CDR3 here is CASWGLAGGGTKNIQYF. CDR3 sequence (DNA): TGTGCCAGTTGGGGACTAGCGGGAGGCGGGACCAAAAACATTCAGTACTTC. Filled out from reference TRBV19 and TRBJ2-4, the complete variable domain reads DGGITQSPKYLFRKEGQNVTLSCEQNLNHDAMYWYRQDPGQGLRLIYYSQIVNDFQKGDIAEGYSVSREKKESFPLTVTSAQKNPTAFYLCASWGLAGGGTKNIQYFGAGTRLSVL.

This chain joins TRBV6-2 or TRBV6-3 and TRBJ2-5, with D possibly being TRBD2 (6 bases). V shed 5 bases and J shed 7 bases, with 17 bases lying between them. The CDR3 contains 14 residues. The germline gives CDR1 MNHEY, CDR2 SVGEGT. The DNA of the CDR3 is TGTGCCAGCAGTCCGGAGCGGGTACCGTGGACCCAGTACTTC. Protein product: CASSPERVPWTQYF.